The 20 T cell receptor beta chains in this list originate from one sample, sequenced in a study of blood T cell repertoires in COVID-19 (dated by TCRdb to 2018 to 2021). The library was generated by the immunoSEQ multiplex PCR assay. The table comes from immuneACCESS by way of TCRdb, which keeps in-frame sequences with V and J called. Part of the clones is missing from these tables; in studies checked, under half for an unresolved V gene and the rest for unknown reasons. For this sample there are under 200,000 clones; about 86% appear just once. More than 0.75% of the sample lies in the top ten. Sequencing used peripheral blood. The receptors here all came from a man younger than 35 with acute or convalescent COVID-19.

V and J are TRBV30 and TRBJ1-5; D is possibly TRBD1 (6 bases). V lost 0 bases to trimming and J lost 7 bases, with 10 bases between them. The V gene's germline CDR1 is GTSNPN and CDR2 SVGIG (reference sequence). This CDR3 region has 13 residues. In DNA, the CDR3 is TGTGCCTGGAGTGTATATGGGGGCCAGCCCCAGCATTTT. Protein sequence: CAWSVYGGQPQHF.

This chain links TRBV18 with TRBJ1-2, with 7 bases matching TRBD1. The germline gives CDR1 KGHSH, CDR2 LQKENI. The CDR3 spans 15 residues. V dropped 3 bases and J dropped 3; count of bases not matched to a gene: 7. CDR3 sequence: CASSPGQTRDYGYTF. The DNA of the CDR3 is TGTGCCAGCTCACCGGGACAGACCAGGGACTATGGCTACACCTTC.

V and J are TRBV7-9 and TRBJ1-2; the D is unclear. Germline CDR1 and CDR2: SEHNR and FQNEAQ (reference sequence). CDR3 length equals 16 residues. The V end lost 5 bases, the J end lost 4 bases, and 20 bases lay between the germline ends. The CDR3 DNA reads TGTGCCAGCAGCCTAGGGTCCTCCCAAGACTCCTATGGCTACACCTTC. Its translation: CASSLGSSQDSYGYTF.

The V and J genes are TRBV5-6 and TRBJ2-7, with D possibly TRBD2 on 5 matching bases. The CDR3 is 12 residues long. V shed 3 bases and J shed 4 bases, with 8 bases lying between them. Germline CDR1 reads SGHDT; CDR2 reads YYEEEE. CDR3 sequence reads: CASSSSGYEQYV. DNA for the CDR3: TGTGCCAGCAGCTCCTCGGGGTACGAGCAGTACGTC.

V usage is TRBV19 and J usage is TRBJ2-6; a weak D match, TRBD2 (5 bases). The CDR3 consists of 17 residues. In germline, CDR1 is LNHDA, CDR2 SQIVND (reference sequence). With 0 bases removed from V and 4 bases from J, the gap between germline ends came to 13 bases. CDR3 DNA sequence: TGTGCCAGTAGTATAGACCGGACTCCGTTGGGGGCCAACGTCCTGACTTTC. This encodes CASSIDRTPLGANVLTF.

V usage is TRBV30 and J usage is TRBJ2-6, with 7 nucleotides matching TRBD1. V lost 3 bases to trimming and J lost 4 bases; unmatched junction nucleotides: 15. Germline V gene sequence: CDR1 GTSNPN, CDR2 SVGIG (reference sequence). The CDR3 runs 18 residues. The DNA of the CDR3 is TGTGCCTGGAGCCCAGGGACAGTTCTTTCTCTGGGGGCCAACGTCCTGACTTTC. Residues: CAWSPGTVLSLGANVLTF. Full variable domain (rest looked up from reference TRBV30 and TRBJ2-6): SQTIHQWPATLVQPVGSPLSLECTVEGTSNPNLYWYRQAAGRGLQLLFYSVGIGQISSEVPQNLSASRPQDRQFILSSKKLLLSDSGFYLCAWSPGTVLSLGANVLTFGAGSRLTVL.

The chain recombines TRBV7-9 with TRBJ2-1, with TRBD2 identical over 8 bases. CDR1 and CDR2 from the germline V gene are SEHNR and FQNEAQ (reference sequence). J was trimmed by 2 bases and V by 5 bases; bases with no gene match: 8. The CDR3 spans 16 residues. This CDR3 reads CASSQMAGGAYNEQFF. The CDR3 region has the DNA TGTGCCAGCAGCCAAATGGCCGGGGGGGCCTACAATGAGCAGTTCTTC. The whole variable domain, remainder taken from reference TRBV7-9 and TRBJ2-1, is DTGVSQNPRHKITKRGQNVTFRCDPISEHNRLYWYRQTLGQGPEFLTYFQNEAQLEKSRLLSDRFSAERPKGSFSTLEIQRTEQGDSAMYLCASSQMAGGAYNEQFFGPGTRLTVL.

The chain couples TRBV30 to TRBJ1-3, with D possibly being TRBD1 (6 bases). This CDR3 is 14 amino acids long. V was shortened by 1 base and J by 7 bases, with 14 bases between the two germline ends. Germline-derived CDR1 and CDR2 are GTSNPN and SVGIG (reference sequence). The CDR3 bases are TGTGCCTGGAGTGAGGGGGGGCTAAAGAACACCATATATTTT. Protein product: CAWSEGGLKNTIYF.

Here the CDR3 reads CSVYSGRETQYF. DNA of the CDR3: TGCAGCGTATATAGCGGGCGGGAGACCCAGTACTTC. This rearrangement joins TRBV29-1 to TRBJ2-5, with 7 bases matching TRBD2. The CDR3 loop spans 12 amino acids. CDR1 SQVTM and CDR2 ANQGSEA come from the germline V gene. J was trimmed by 5 bases and V by 6 bases; bases with no gene match: 6.

This clone was observed a few times. This sequence joins TRBV5-4 and TRBJ2-1; D might be TRBD2 (5 bases). The CDR3 length is 16 residues. Germline V gene sequence: CDR1 SGHNT, CDR2 YYREEE (reference sequence). Trimming removed 3 bases at V and 0 bases at J, with 13 bases between. DNA for the CDR3: TGTGCCAGCAGCTCCGGACTGAAAAGCTCCTACAATGAGCAGTTCTTC. Translating it yields CASSSGLKSSYNEQFF.

As DNA, the CDR3 is TGTGCCAGCAGTTTACATGGACAGACTAACTATGGCTACACCTTC. Protein sequence: CASSLHGQTNYGYTF. The gene calls are TRBV28 and TRBJ1-2; weak D call: TRBD1 (6 bases). V dropped 2 bases and J dropped 0 bases, with 10 bases sitting between them. CDR3 length: 15 amino acids. CDR1 and CDR2 (germline): MDHEN, SYDVKM.

V is TRBV7-2 and J is TRBJ2-4; possible D gene TRBD1, 5 bases. Trimming pared 1 base from V and 6 bases from J, leaving 22 bases between. This CDR3 contains 18 residues. The germline gives CDR1 SGHTA, CDR2 FQGNSA. CDR3 DNA sequence: TGTGCCAGCAGCTTAGGGGTGAGCCTTTGGGGCGTAGGAAACATTCAGTACTTC. It is translated as CASSLGVSLWGVGNIQYF.

This chain joins TRBV30 and TRBJ1-1; D unresolved. The CDR3 runs 12 residues. CDR1 and CDR2 (germline): GTSNPN, SVGIG (reference sequence). V lost 4 bases and J lost 4, with 10 bases in between. The CDR3 region is CAWITVGTEAFF. CDR3 nucleotides: TGTGCCTGGATTACAGTAGGCACTGAAGCTTTCTTT.

The V gene is TRBV12-5, the J gene TRBJ2-2, with D tentatively TRBD1 (5 bases). V was pared by 7 bases and J by 4 bases, with 16 bases between. Per the germline V gene, CDR1 is LGHNT and CDR2 is FRNRAP. This CDR3 has 15 amino acids. CDR3 DNA sequence: TGTGCTAGTGCAGTTGGCAGGGAATTCACCGGGGAGCTGTTTTTT. Amino acid sequence: CASAVGREFTGELFF.

To note about this clone: The sample contains more than one DNA sequence encoding this CDR3. CDR3 DNA: TGTGCCAGCAGCGTAGCTAGTAACTATGGCTACACCTTC. This sequence encodes CASSVASNYGYTF. J is TRBJ1-2 and V is TRBV9; D unresolved. CDR1 is SGDLS and CDR2 is YYNGEE in the germline V gene. The V gene lost 0 bases and the J gene lost 1 base, with 4 bases spanning the gap. The CDR3 sequence is 13 residues long.

The rearrangement joins TRBV18 to TRBJ2-7; D call uncertain. CDR1 and CDR2 from the germline V gene are KGHSH and LQKENI. This CDR3 is 14 amino acids long. V was shortened by 3 bases and J by 3 bases, with 12 bases between the two germline ends. In DNA, the CDR3 is TGTGCCAGCTCACCCAACCTAGTGGACTACGAGCAGTACTTC. Translation: CASSPNLVDYEQYF.

This rearrangement joins TRBV28 to TRBJ2-3; D is perhaps TRBD1 (5 bases). Germline V lookup: CDR1 MDHEN, CDR2 SYDVKM. V gave up 8 bases and J gave up 5 bases, with 11 bases separating them. The CDR3 has 12 residues. The CDR3 DNA reads TGTGCCAGCCGAGCCCAGGGAGATACGCAGTATTTT. Translation: CASRAQGDTQYF.

The sample holds a few counts of this clone. This rearrangement joins TRBV19 to TRBJ1-2; D not certain. Trimming removed 3 bases at V and 3 bases at J, with 8 bases between. The CDR3 contains 13 residues. Germline lookup yields CDR1 LNHDA and CDR2 SQIVND (reference sequence). CDR3 sequence (DNA): TGTGCCAGTAGTATGTACGGGGACTATGGCTACACCTTC. The encoded protein is CASSMYGDYGYTF.

This clone has more than one count but fewer than ten. The CDR3 loop is CASSLEPGAFSGNTIYF. DNA of the CDR3: TGTGCCAGCAGCTTGGAGCCAGGGGCATTTTCTGGAAACACCATATATTTT. The chain combines TRBV5-4 with TRBJ1-3, with a possible D match to TRBD1 (6 bases). Looked up from germline, CDR1 is SGHNT and CDR2 is YYREEE (reference sequence). V lost 0 bases and J lost 1, with 14 bases in between. The CDR3 extends over 17 amino acids.

The V and J genes are TRBV6-5 and TRBJ1-1; D may be TRBD1 (6 bases). This CDR3 region has 14 residues. In germline, CDR1 is MNHEY, CDR2 SVGAGI. V gave up 2 bases and J gave up 5 bases, with 12 bases separating them. CDR3 sequence (DNA): TGTGCCAGCAGTTACGGGCAGGGGCGGACTGAAGCTTTCTTT. It translates to CASSYGQGRTEAFF.